This TCR beta chain was profiled in a study of cytomegalovirus exposure and HLA in healthy donors. Study results and caveats: On later analysis, the bulk of CMV-associated TCR beta chains appeared to be HLA-restricted.

CDR1 and CDR2 (germline): SGHRS, YFSETQ. CDR3 length: 15 amino acids. Trimming removed 0 bases from V and 6 bases from J, with 13 bases in between. Comments on this clone: Its antigen is unidentified.

Vbeta (60) and Jbeta (13) primers were used in the PCR. The assay was immunoSEQ multiplex PCR, and TCRdb's table has in-frame clones only and misses some. Its listing shows 95,000 to 150,000 clones. The sequencing sample was made of PBMCs. The receptor was isolated from a man aged 30 to 39 in good health and CMV-seronegative. The chain has TRBV5-1 and TRBJ2-1, with D possibly being TRBD2 (6 bases). CDR3 coding DNA: TGCGCCAGCAGCTTGGTTACCTCGGAGGGCAATGAGCAGTTCTTC. Translating it yields CASSLVTSEGNEQFF.